One and the same sample provided the 10 T cell receptor beta chains below, sequenced in a study of early T cells in non-severe SARS-CoV-2 infection. One entry per CDR3 protein results from TCRdb running MiXCR on the 5' RACE reads. The repertoire holds under 70,000 distinct CDR3 sequences, with 4.5% to 7.5% as singletons. This specimen was whole blood, taken at baseline. These receptor sequences come from an adult who was a healthcare worker with PCR-confirmed SARS-CoV-2 infection or an uninfected control (not recorded which).

This clonotype was counted ten times or more. This chain connects TRBV27 to TRBJ2-2, with D possibly being TRBD1 (6 bases). CDR1 is MNHEY and CDR2 is SMNVEV in the germline V gene (reference sequence). V gave up 6 bases and J gave up 2 bases, with 13 bases separating them. This CDR3 contains 15 residues. CDR3: CASRPTGLNTGELFF. The CDR3 nucleotides are TGTGCCAGCAGACCCACAGGGCTCAACACCGGGGAGCTGTTTTTT.

This clonotype was counted at least ten times. V is TRBV28 and J is TRBJ2-2; the D is unclear. This CDR3 has 14 residues. CDR1 is MDHEN and CDR2 is SYDVKM in the germline V gene. Trimming left V 7 bases short and J 3 bases short, with 12 bases between. The CDR3: CASKVFLDTGELFF. Written as DNA, the CDR3 is TGTGCCAGCAAAGTTTTTCTGGACACCGGGGAGCTGTTTTTT.

Many counts were recorded for this clonotype. V and J are TRBV14 and TRBJ2-7; no definite D call. Between the trimmed V and J ends, which lost 3 bases and 5 bases, there was a span of 14 bases. Germline CDR1 reads SGHDN; CDR2 reads FVKESK. This CDR3 has 14 amino acids. CDR3: CASSHYSLPHEQYF. In DNA form, the CDR3 reads TGTGCCAGCAGCCACTATTCCCTGCCCCACGAGCAGTACTTC.

In this sample, this clonotype turned up a few times. The rearrangement joins TRBV12-3 or TRBV12-4 to TRBJ1-4; D is possibly TRBD1 (6 bases). With 7 bases removed from V and 9 bases from J, the gap between germline ends came to 12 bases. The CDR3 is made up of 12 amino acids. As DNA, the CDR3 is TGTGCCAGCAAGGGGGAAAGGAAAAAACTGTTTTTT. It encodes CASKGERKKLFF.

This clonotype has only a few counts. J is TRBJ1-6 and V is TRBV28; possibly TRBD1 for D (5 bases). Per the germline V gene, CDR1 is MDHEN and CDR2 is SYDVKM. This CDR3 contains 15 residues. The ends were cut back, 0 bases at V and 7 bases at J, with 10 bases in the middle. CDR3 in DNA: TGTGCCAGCAGTTTATGGGGGCCAGTCAATTCACCCCTCCACTTT. Its translation is CASSLWGPVNSPLHF.

V and J are TRBV11-3 and TRBJ2-5; the D gene could be TRBD1 or TRBD2 (5 bases each). The CDR3 length is 14 residues. Germline-derived CDR1 and CDR2 are SGHNT and YENEEA. Trimming shortened V by 4 bases and J by 5 bases, and 14 bases separated the two germline ends. This CDR3 is CASSSGGARETQYF. The CDR3 nucleotides read TGTGCCAGCAGCTCTGGGGGTGCGCGGGAGACCCAGTACTTC.

This clonotype was seen repeatedly, ten times or more. V and J are TRBV10-2 and TRBJ1-5, with 7 bases identical to TRBD1. Germline trimming cut 7 bases from V and 0 bases from J; bases unmatched to any gene: 6. This CDR3 has 15 amino acids. CDR1 WSHSY and CDR2 SAAADI come from the germline V gene. This CDR3 reads CASNPQGTSNQPQHF. The CDR3 DNA sequence: TGCGCCAGCAACCCACAGGGGACTAGCAATCAGCCCCAGCATTTT.

This clonotype came up many times. V is TRBV7-8 and J is TRBJ2-3, with 8 bases lining up with TRBD1. The CDR3 is 16 residues long. V shed 6 bases and J 2 bases; nucleotides not matched to a gene: 10. In germline, CDR1 is SGHVS, CDR2 FQNEAQ. CDR3 sequence reads: CASSSRQGAFTDTQYF. The CDR3 DNA reads TGTGCCAGCAGTTCGAGGCAGGGGGCTTTCACAGATACGCAGTATTTT.

This clonotype was counted many times. The V call is TRBV28, the J call TRBJ1-5; D is unclear. CDR3 length: 15 residues. V was pared by 5 bases and J by 3 bases, with 14 bases between. Germline assignment: CDR1 MDHEN and CDR2 SYDVKM. DNA for the CDR3: TGTGCCAGCAGTAGTGCCACAGTATTCAATCAGCCCCAGCATTTT. Its translation: CASSSATVFNQPQHF.

This clonotype was detected only a few times. J is TRBJ1-3 and V is TRBV6-2 or TRBV6-3; D not resolved. CDR1 is MNHEY, CDR2 SVGEGT, per germline. Trimming pared 8 bases from V and 0 bases from J, leaving 11 bases between. The CDR3 consists of 14 residues. The CDR3 nucleotides are TGTGCCAGCGGTCGGGGAGCCTCTGGAAACACCATATATTTT. Its protein is CASGRGASGNTIYF.